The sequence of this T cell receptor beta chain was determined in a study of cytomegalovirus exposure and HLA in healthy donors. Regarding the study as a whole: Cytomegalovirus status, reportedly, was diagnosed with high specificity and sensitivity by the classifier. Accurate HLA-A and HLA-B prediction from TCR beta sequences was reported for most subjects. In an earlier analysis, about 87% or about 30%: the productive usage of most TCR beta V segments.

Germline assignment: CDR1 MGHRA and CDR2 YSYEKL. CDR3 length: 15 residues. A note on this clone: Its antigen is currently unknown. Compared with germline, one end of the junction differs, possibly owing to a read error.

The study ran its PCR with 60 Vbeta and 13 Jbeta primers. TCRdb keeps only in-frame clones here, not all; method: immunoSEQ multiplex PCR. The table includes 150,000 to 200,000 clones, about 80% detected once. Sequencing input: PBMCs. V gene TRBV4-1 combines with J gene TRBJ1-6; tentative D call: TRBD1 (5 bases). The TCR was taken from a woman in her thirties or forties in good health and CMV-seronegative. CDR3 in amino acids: CASSQEGGGASPLHF. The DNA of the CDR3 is TGTGCCAGCAGCCAAGAGGGAGGCGGGGCTTCACCCCTCCACTTT.